One and the same sample provided the 17 T cell receptor beta chains below, sequenced in a study of blood T cell repertoires in COVID-19 (dated by TCRdb to 2018 to 2021). The library was obtained by the immunoSEQ multiplex PCR assay. Entries here come from immuneACCESS through TCRdb and include only in-frame sequences with V and J called. Some clones fail to appear in such tables; in the studies checked, an unresolved V gene covers under half of the shortfall, and the cause of the remainder is unknown. Across this sample there are 440,000 or so clones, with approximately 89% seen only once. Roughly 1.4% of the sample is held by the ten biggest clonotypes. Sequencing was done on a sample of peripheral blood. Receptors were obtained from a woman between 35 and 50 years old with COVID-19, enrolled during active disease.

The chain employs TRBV4-2 and TRBJ1-1; TRBD1 aligns across 7 bases. Germline CDR1 LGHNA, CDR2 YNFKEQ. The CDR3 is 14 amino acids. Trimming took 4 bases from V and 6 from J; bases not matched to a gene: 8. Written as DNA, the CDR3 is TGTGCCAGCAGCCGAGATACAGGGGCGGCTGAAGCTTTCTTT. This codes for CASSRDTGAAEAFF.

J is TRBJ1-1 and V is TRBV7-2; TRBD1 agrees at 7 bases. Trimming at V came to 3 bases and at J to 3 bases, leaving 7 bases not matched to a gene. The CDR3 length is 15 residues. CDR1 and CDR2 (germline): SGHTA, FQGNSA. CDR3 in DNA: TGTGCCAGCAGCTTGGGGACAGCCACCTACACTGAAGCTTTCTTT. Protein product: CASSLGTATYTEAFF. Full variable domain (missing parts from reference TRBV7-2 and TRBJ1-1): GAGVSQSPSNKVTEKGKDVELRCDPISGHTALYWYRQSLGQGLEFLIYFQGNSAPDKSGLPSDRFSAERTGGSVSTLTIQRTQQEDSAVYLCASSLGTATYTEAFFGQGTRLTVV.

The rearrangement links TRBV10-3 to TRBJ2-3; perhaps TRBD2 as D (6 bases). Trimming took 2 bases from V and 5 from J, leaving 14 bases between them. From germline, CDR1 is ENHRY and CDR2 SYGVKD. The length of the CDR3 is 15 residues. This chain's CDR3 is CAISERGASGDTQYF. CDR3 bases: TGTGCCATCAGTGAGCGCGGGGCCTCGGGAGATACGCAGTATTTT.

V gene TRBV27 combines with J gene TRBJ1-5; maybe TRBD1 (5 bases). The CDR3 spans 15 residues. V was cut by 3 bases and J by 9 bases, with 18 bases left in between. Per germline, CDR1 MNHEY and CDR2 SMNVEV (reference sequence). CDR3 in DNA: TGTGCCAGCAGTTTGTATCGTCAGGGATTTTGGCCCCAGCATTTT. As protein: CASSLYRQGFWPQHF.

V is TRBV6-5 and J is TRBJ1-6; tentative D call: TRBD1 (6 bases). The CDR3 extends over 12 amino acids. Germline V gene sequence: CDR1 MNHEY, CDR2 SVGAGI. V was pared by 7 bases and J by 15 bases, with 16 bases between. The CDR3 spells CASMGPGAVLHF. CDR3 DNA: TGTGCCAGCATGGGGCCAGGGGCTGTCCTCCACTTT.

This chain uses TRBV6-6 with TRBJ1-5; D call uncertain. The CDR3 covers 12 residues. The germline gives CDR1 MNHNY, CDR2 SVGAGI (reference sequence). The V end lost 11 bases, the J end lost 1 base, and 9 bases lay between the germline ends. This chain's CDR3 is CAGGLSNQPQHF. CDR3 in DNA: TGTGCCGGAGGGTTGAGCAATCAGCCCCAGCATTTT.

V usage is TRBV13 and J usage is TRBJ2-7, with 10 bases matching TRBD2. This CDR3 has 17 residues. Trimming removed 0 bases from V and 3 bases from J; junction bases left unmatched: 8. Germline assignment: CDR1 PRHDT and CDR2 FYEKMQ (reference sequence). CDR3 in DNA: TGTGCCAGCAGCTTAGGGGCTAGCGGGAGCTTCCACTACGAGCAGTACTTC. It encodes CASSLGASGSFHYEQYF.

J is TRBJ2-7 and V is TRBV29-1, with 8 bases fitting TRBD1. The CDR3 loop spans 13 amino acids. The J segment lost 4 bases and the V segment lost 4 bases, leaving 6 bases of the junction unmatched. Germline loops: CDR1 SQVTM, CDR2 ANQGSEA. CDR3 sequence: CSVAAGGFYEQYF. The CDR3, as DNA: TGCAGCGTTGCAGCAGGGGGCTTTTACGAGCAGTACTTC.

The rearrangement joins TRBV27 to TRBJ2-7; 8 positions agree with TRBD2. Unmatched junction bases numbered 13, after V lost 3 bases and J lost 3 bases. The CDR3 is made up of 17 amino acids. Germline CDR1 reads MNHEY; CDR2 reads SMNVEV (reference sequence). The CDR3 sequence: CASSFLSGGDQLYEQYF. The CDR3, as DNA: TGTGCCAGCAGTTTCTTATCCGGGGGGGACCAGCTCTACGAGCAGTACTTC.

The rearrangement joins TRBV7-4 to TRBJ2-7; 10 nucleotides line up with TRBD2. CDR1 and CDR2 from the germline V gene are SGHVT and SQSDAQ. Losses at the gene ends were 2 bases for V and 5 bases for J; bases not matched to a gene: 15. This CDR3 spans 18 amino acids. CDR3 protein: CASSLRAPGKREGNEQYF. The DNA for the CDR3 is TGTGCCAGCAGCTTAAGGGCCCCAGGTAAGCGGGAGGGAAACGAGCAGTACTTC.

The V and J genes are TRBV9 and TRBJ1-5; 10 nucleotides agree with TRBD1. Germline V gene sequence: CDR1 SGDLS, CDR2 YYNGEE. The V gene end was trimmed by 4 bases and the J gene end by 3 bases; junction bases not matched to a gene: 7. The CDR3 runs 16 residues. CDR3 in amino acids: CASSRGTGVNNQPQHF. The DNA of the CDR3 is TGTGCCAGCAGCAGAGGGACAGGGGTGAACAATCAGCCCCAGCATTTT.

The CDR3 region is CASKDRESSGANVLTF. CDR3 in DNA: TGTGCCAGCAAGGACAGGGAAAGCTCTGGGGCCAACGTCCTGACTTTC. The chain links TRBV25-1 to TRBJ2-6; TRBD1 matches at 8 bases. After removal of 7 bases from V and 0 bases from J, the junction contained 5 bases not matched to a gene. Germline V gene sequence: CDR1 MGHDK, CDR2 SYGVNS. CDR3 size: 16 residues.

This chain links TRBV30 with TRBJ2-2; 11 bases agree with TRBD2. The V gene's germline CDR1 is GTSNPN and CDR2 SVGIG (reference sequence). Trimming at V came to 6 bases and at J to 5 bases, leaving 8 bases not matched to a gene. The CDR3 has 15 residues. The CDR3 DNA reads as TGTGCCTGCCTCCCGACTAGCGGGAAAACCGGGGAGCTGTTTTTT. Protein product: CACLPTSGKTGELFF. Supplemented by reference TRBV30 and TRBJ2-2, the full variable domain reads SQTIHQWPATLVQPVGSPLSLECTVEGTSNPNLYWYRQAAGRGLQLLFYSVGIGQISSEVPQNLSASRPQDRQFILSSKKLLLSDSGFYLCACLPTSGKTGELFFGEGSRLTVL.

The V call is TRBV6-2 or TRBV6-3, the J call TRBJ1-2, with 8 nucleotides matching TRBD1. Germline CDR1 MNHEY, CDR2 SVGEGT. There are 15 residues in the CDR3. Trimming at V came to 5 bases and at J to 0 bases, leaving 5 bases not matched to a gene. In DNA, the CDR3 is TGTGCCAGCAGTGCCCAGGGGGCGTCTAACTATGGCTACACCTTC. The encoded protein is CASSAQGASNYGYTF.

The chain employs TRBV28 and TRBJ1-5, with 9 bases identical to TRBD1. J gave up 5 bases and V 5 bases, and 7 bases lay outside the gene matches. This CDR3 spans 15 amino acids. Looked up from germline, CDR1 is MDHEN and CDR2 is SYDVKM. The CDR3 reads CASSPGDRGYQPQHF. The CDR3 DNA reads as TGTGCCAGCAGTCCGGGAGACAGGGGGTATCAGCCCCAGCATTTT.

This chain uses TRBV27 with TRBJ1-6; tentatively, D is TRBD1 (5 bases). V lost 0 bases and J 12 bases, leaving 12 bases between the germline ends. The CDR3 runs 14 residues. The germline V gene has CDR1 MNHEY and CDR2 SMNVEV (reference sequence). Written as DNA, the CDR3 is TGTGCCAGCAGTTTATCCCATACGGGGGGACCCCTCCACTTT. Encoded protein: CASSLSHTGGPLHF.

The J gene is TRBJ1-1, the V gene TRBV19, with 10 bases matching TRBD1. CDR1 and CDR2 (germline): LNHDA, SQIVND (reference sequence). The CDR3 has 13 residues. The V segment lost 7 bases and the J segment 12 bases; nucleotides outside the gene matches: 11. CDR3 region: CASTIRDRGLTFF. DNA of the CDR3: TGTGCCAGTACGATCCGGGACAGGGGATTGACTTTCTTT.